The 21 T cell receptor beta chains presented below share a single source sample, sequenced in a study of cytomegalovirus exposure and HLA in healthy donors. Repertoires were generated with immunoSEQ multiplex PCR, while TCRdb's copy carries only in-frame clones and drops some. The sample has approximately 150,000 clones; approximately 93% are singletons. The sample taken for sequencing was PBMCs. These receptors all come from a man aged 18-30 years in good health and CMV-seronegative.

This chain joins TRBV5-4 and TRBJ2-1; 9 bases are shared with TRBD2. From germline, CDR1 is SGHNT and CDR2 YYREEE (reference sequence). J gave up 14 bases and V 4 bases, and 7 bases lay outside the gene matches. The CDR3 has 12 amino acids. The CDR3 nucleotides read TGTGCCAGCAGCGTGTCCGGGACTAGCAAGTTCTTC. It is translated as CASSVSGTSKFF.

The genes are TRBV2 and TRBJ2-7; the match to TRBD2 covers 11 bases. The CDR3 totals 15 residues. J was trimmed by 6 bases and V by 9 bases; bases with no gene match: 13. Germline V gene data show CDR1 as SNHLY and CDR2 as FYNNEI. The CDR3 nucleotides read TGTGCCAGAGCCGATGGTAGCGGGGGGGCCTCCGAGCAGTACTTC. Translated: CARADGSGGASEQYF.

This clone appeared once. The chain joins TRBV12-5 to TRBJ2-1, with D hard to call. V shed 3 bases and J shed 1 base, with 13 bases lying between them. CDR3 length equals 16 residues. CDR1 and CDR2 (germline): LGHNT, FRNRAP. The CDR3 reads CASGFIGELSYNEQFF. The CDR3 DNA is TGTGCTAGTGGTTTCATTGGCGAACTATCCTACAATGAGCAGTTCTTC. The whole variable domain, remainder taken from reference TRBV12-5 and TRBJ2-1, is DARVTQTPRHKVTEMGQEVTMRCQPILGHNTVFWYRQTMMQGLELLAYFRNRAPLDDSGMPKDRFSAEMPDATLATLKIQPSEPRDSAVYFCASGFIGELSYNEQFFGPGTRLTVL.

CDR3 bases: TGTGCCATCAGTGCGGGAGATTACGAGCAGTACTTC. This sequence encodes CAISAGDYEQYF. The chain employs TRBV10-3 and TRBJ2-7, with a tentative D call TRBD2 (6 bases). The CDR3 covers 12 residues. V lost 4 bases, J lost 4 bases, and 8 bases lay in between. Germline V gene data show CDR1 as ENHRY and CDR2 as SYGVKD.

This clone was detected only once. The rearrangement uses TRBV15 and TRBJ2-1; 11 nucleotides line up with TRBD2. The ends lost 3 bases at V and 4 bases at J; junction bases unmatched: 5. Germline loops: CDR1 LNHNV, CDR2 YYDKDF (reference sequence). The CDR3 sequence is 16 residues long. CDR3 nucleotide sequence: TGTGCCACCAGCAGGTACGGGACTAGCGGTTACAATGAGCAGTTCTTC. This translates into CATSRYGTSGYNEQFF. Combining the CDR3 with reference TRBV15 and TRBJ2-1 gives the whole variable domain DAMVIQNPRYQVTQFGKPVTLSCSQTLNHNVMYWYQQKSSQAPKLLFHYYDKDFNNEADTPDNFQSRRPNTSFCFLDIRSPGLGDTAMYLCATSRYGTSGYNEQFFGPGTRLTVL.

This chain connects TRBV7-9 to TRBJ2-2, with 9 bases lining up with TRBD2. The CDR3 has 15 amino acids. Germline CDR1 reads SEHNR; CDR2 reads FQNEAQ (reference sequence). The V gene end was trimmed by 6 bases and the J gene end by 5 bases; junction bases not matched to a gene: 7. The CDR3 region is CASSEPGLATGELFF. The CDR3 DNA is TGTGCCAGCAGTGAACCGGGACTAGCTACCGGGGAGCTGTTTTTT.

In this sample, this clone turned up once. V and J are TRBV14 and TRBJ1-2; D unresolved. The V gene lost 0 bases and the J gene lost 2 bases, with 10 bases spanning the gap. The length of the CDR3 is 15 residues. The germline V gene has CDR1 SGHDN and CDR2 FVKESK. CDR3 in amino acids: CASSQDLRGNYGYTF. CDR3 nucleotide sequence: TGTGCCAGCAGCCAAGATCTGAGAGGGAACTATGGCTACACCTTC. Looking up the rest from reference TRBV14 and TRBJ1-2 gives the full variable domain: EAGVTQFPSHSVIEKGQTVTLRCDPISGHDNLYWYRRVMGKEIKFLLHFVKESKQDESGMPNNRFLAERTGGTYSTLKVQPAELEDSGVYFCASSQDLRGNYGYTFGSGTRLTVV.

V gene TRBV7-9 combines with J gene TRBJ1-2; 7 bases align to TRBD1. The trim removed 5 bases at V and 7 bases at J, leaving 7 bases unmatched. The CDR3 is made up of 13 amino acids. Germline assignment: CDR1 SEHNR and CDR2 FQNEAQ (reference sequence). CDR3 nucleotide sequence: TGTGCCAGCAGCGAAGGGGGCTTAAGTGGCTACACCTTC. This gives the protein CASSEGGLSGYTF.

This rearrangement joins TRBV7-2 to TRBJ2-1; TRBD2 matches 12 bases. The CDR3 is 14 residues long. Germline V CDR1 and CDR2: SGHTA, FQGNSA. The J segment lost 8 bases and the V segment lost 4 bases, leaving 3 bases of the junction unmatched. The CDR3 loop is CASSSRTSGDEQFF. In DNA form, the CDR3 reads TGTGCCAGCAGCTCCCGGACTAGCGGGGATGAGCAGTTCTTC.

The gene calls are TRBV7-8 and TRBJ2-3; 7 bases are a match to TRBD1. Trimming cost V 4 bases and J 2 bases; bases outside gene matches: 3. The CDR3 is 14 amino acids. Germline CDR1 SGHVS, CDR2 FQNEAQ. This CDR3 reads CASSWQGDTDTQYF. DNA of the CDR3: TGTGCCAGCAGCTGGCAGGGGGACACAGATACGCAGTATTTT. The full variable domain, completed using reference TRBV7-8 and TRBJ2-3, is GAGVSQSPRYKVAKRGQDVALRCDPISGHVSLFWYQQALGQGPEFLTYFQNEAQLDKSGLPSDRFFAERPEGSVSTLKIQRTQQEDSAVYLCASSWQGDTDTQYFGPGTRLTVL.

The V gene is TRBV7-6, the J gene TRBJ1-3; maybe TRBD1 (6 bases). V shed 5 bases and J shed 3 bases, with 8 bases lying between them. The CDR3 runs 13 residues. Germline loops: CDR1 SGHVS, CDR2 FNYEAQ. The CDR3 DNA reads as TGTGCCAGCAGCCTGGACAGTGGAAACACCATATATTTT. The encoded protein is CASSLDSGNTIYF.

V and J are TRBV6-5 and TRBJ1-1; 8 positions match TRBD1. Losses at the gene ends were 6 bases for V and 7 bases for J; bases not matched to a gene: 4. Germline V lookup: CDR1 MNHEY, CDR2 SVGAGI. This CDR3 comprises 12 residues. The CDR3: CASRTGAYEAFF. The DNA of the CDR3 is TGTGCCAGCAGGACAGGGGCCTATGAAGCTTTCTTT.

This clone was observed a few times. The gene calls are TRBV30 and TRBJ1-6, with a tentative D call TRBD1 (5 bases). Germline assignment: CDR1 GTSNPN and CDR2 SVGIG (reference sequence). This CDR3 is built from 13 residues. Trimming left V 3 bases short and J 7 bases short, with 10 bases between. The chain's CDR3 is CAWRSRGNSPLHF. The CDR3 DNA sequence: TGTGCCTGGAGGTCAAGGGGAAATTCACCCCTCCACTTT.

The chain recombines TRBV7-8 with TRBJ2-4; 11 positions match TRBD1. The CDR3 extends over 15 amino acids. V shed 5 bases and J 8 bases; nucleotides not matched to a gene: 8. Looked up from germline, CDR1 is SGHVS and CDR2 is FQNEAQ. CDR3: CASSTRDRGLDIQYF. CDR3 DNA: TGTGCCAGCAGCACCAGGGACAGGGGGTTGGACATTCAGTACTTC.

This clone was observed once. The CDR3 protein is CSATLSGRQFF. CDR3 coding DNA: TGCAGTGCTACCTTGTCAGGAAGGCAGTTCTTC. The chain has TRBV20-1 and TRBJ2-1; D gene unclear. Germline V gene data show CDR1 as DFQATT and CDR2 as SNEGSKA (reference sequence). This CDR3 is 11 amino acids long. The ends were cut back, 4 bases at V and 12 bases at J, with 13 bases in the middle.

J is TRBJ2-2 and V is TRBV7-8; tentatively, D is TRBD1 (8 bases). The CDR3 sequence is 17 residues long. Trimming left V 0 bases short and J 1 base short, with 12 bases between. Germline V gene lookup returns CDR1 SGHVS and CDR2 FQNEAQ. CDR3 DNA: TGTGCCAGCAGCTTAGCGGGGGGGACAGGGAACACCGGGGAGCTGTTTTTT. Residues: CASSLAGGTGNTGELFF.

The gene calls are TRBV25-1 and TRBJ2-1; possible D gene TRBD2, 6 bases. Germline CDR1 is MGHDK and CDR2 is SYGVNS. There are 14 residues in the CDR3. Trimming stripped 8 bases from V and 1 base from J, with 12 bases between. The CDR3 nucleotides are TGTGCCAGCGACCCCGGGACTTCCTACAATGAGCAGTTCTTC. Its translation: CASDPGTSYNEQFF.

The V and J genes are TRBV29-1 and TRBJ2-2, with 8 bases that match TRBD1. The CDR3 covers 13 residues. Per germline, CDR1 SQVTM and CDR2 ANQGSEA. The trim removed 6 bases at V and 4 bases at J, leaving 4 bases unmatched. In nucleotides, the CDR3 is TGCAGCGTGATGGACAGGGCCACCGGGGAGCTGTTTTTT. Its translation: CSVMDRATGELFF.

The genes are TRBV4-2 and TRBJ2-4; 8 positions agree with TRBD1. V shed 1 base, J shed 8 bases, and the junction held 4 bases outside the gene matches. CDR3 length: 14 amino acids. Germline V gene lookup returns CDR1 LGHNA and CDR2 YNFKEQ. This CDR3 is CASSQGQGAYIQYF. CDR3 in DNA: TGTGCCAGCAGCCAAGGGCAGGGGGCATACATTCAGTACTTC.

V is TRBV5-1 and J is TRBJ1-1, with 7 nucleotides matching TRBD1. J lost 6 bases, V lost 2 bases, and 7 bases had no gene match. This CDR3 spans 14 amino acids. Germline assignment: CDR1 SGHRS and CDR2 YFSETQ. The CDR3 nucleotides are TGCGCCAGCAGCTTACAGGGGCGAGTATCTGAAGCTTTCTTT. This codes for CASSLQGRVSEAFF.

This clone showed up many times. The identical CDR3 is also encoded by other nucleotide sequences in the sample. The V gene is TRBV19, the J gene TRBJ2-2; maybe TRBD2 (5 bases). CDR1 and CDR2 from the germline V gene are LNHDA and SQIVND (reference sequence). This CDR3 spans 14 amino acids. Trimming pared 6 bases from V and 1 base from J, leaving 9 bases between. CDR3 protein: CASRLDWNTGELFF. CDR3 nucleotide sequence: TGTGCCAGTAGGCTGGACTGGAACACCGGGGAGCTGTTTTTT. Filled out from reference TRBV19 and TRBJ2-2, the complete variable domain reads DGGITQSPKYLFRKEGQNVTLSCEQNLNHDAMYWYRQDPGQGLRLIYYSQIVNDFQKGDIAEGYSVSREKKESFPLTVTSAQKNPTAFYLCASRLDWNTGELFFGEGSRLTVL.